These 5 T cell receptor beta chains were sequenced from one sample in a study of CD8+ T cells in alopecia areata. RNA was extracted and reverse transcribed into cDNA as the sequencing template. Generated by immunoSEQ multiplex PCR, the TCRdb table keeps only in-frame clones and is missing some. The sample carries about 150,000 clones, around half recorded once. Sequences were derived from CD8+ T cells sorted from blood, sampled at week 0. The source of these receptors is a human donor with alopecia areata.

This chain connects TRBV11-2 to TRBJ2-5; the match to TRBD1 covers 8 bases. The CDR3 sequence is 14 residues long. V trimming: 4 bases; J trimming: 1 base; junction bases outside the gene matches: 2. Per the germline V gene, CDR1 is SGHAT and CDR2 is FQNNGV. As DNA, the CDR3 is TGTGCCAGCAGCTACGGGACAGGCCAAGAGACCCAGTACTTC. Translating gives CASSYGTGQETQYF.

On this clone itself: Other DNA sequences in this sample translate to the same CDR3. The rearrangement joins TRBV11-2 to TRBJ2-5; D is unresolved. The V end was cut by 5 bases, the J end by 5 bases, with 18 bases between. The germline gives CDR1 SGHAT, CDR2 FQNNGV. The CDR3 length is 15 residues. Here the CDR3 DNA reads TGTGCCAGCAGCCCCCACGATCGGGTTTTGGAGACCCAGTACTTC. Translated, it gives CASSPHDRVLETQYF.

This clone was picked up one time. The CDR3 is CAWNSAGSSYNEQFF. The CDR3 DNA follows: TGTGCCTGGAACTCGGCGGGGAGCTCCTACAATGAGCAGTTCTTC. The chain combines TRBV30 with TRBJ2-1; D is possibly TRBD2 (6 bases). Germline lookup yields CDR1 GTSNPN and CDR2 SVGIG (reference sequence). Trimming removed 4 bases at V and 0 bases at J, with 13 bases between. The CDR3 spans 15 residues.

This clone was counted between two and nine times. V usage is TRBV29-1 and J usage is TRBJ2-4; D unresolved. The CDR3 covers 12 residues. Trimming cost V 5 bases and J 0 bases, with 5 bases left between them. CDR1 and CDR2 (germline): SQVTM, ANQGSEA. As DNA, the CDR3 is TGCAGCGTTCAACTAGCCAAAAACATTCAGTACTTC. It encodes CSVQLAKNIQYF.

This rearrangement joins TRBV13 to TRBJ1-1; D might be TRBD1 (5 bases). The CDR3 has 15 residues. Trimming stripped 5 bases from V and 0 bases from J, with 13 bases between. Germline lookup yields CDR1 PRHDT and CDR2 FYEKMQ (reference sequence). In DNA form, the CDR3 reads TGTGCCAGCAGCCAACCTAGGGGCATGAACACTGAAGCTTTCTTT. Translation gives CASSQPRGMNTEAFF.